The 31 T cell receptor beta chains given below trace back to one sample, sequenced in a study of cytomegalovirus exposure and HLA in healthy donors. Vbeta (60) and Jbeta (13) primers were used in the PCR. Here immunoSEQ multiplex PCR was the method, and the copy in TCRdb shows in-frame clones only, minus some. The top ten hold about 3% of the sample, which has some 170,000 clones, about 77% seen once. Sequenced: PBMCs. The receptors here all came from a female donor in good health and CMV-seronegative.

In nucleotides, the CDR3 is TGTGCCAGCTACGGACCCACGACAGGCCACGAGCAGTACTTC. Its protein product is CASYGPTTGHEQYF. The chain employs TRBV6-6 and TRBJ2-7, with D possibly TRBD1 on 6 matching bases. From germline, CDR1 is MNHNY and CDR2 SVGAGI (reference sequence). With 8 bases removed from V and 5 bases from J, the gap between germline ends came to 19 bases. This CDR3 has 14 amino acids.

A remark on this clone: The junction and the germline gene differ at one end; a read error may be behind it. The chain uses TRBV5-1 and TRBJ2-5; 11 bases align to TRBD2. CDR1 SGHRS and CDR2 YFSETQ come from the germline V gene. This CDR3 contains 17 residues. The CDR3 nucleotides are TGCGCCAGCGGCTTGTCGGGTAGCGGGAGGGATGGAGAGACCCAGTACTTC. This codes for CASGLSGSGRDGETQYF.

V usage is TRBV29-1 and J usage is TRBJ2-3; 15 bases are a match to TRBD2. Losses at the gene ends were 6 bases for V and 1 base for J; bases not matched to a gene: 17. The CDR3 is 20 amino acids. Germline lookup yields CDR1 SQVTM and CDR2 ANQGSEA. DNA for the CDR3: TGCAGCGTGGGGGAAACGGGACTAGCGGGAGGAAGGGAGGGCACAGATACGCAGTATTTT. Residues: CSVGETGLAGGREGTDTQYF.

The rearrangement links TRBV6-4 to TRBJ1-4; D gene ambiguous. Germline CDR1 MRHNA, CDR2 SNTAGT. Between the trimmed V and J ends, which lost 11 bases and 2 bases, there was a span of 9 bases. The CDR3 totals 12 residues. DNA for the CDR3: TGTGCCCTCCCCGAGACTAATGAAAAACTGTTTTTT. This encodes CALPETNEKLFF.

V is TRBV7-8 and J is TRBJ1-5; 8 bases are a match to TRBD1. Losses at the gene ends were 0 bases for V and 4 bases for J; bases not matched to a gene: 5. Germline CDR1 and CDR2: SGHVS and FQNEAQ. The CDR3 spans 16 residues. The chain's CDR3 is CASSLARTGGNQPQHF. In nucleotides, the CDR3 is TGTGCCAGCAGCTTAGCGCGAACAGGGGGGAATCAGCCCCAGCATTTT.

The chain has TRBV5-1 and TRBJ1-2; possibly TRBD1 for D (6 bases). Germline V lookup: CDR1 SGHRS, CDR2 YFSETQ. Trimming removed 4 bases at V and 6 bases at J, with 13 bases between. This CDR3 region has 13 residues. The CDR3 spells CASSQLAGDGYTF. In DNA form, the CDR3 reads TGCGCCAGCAGCCAGCTAGCAGGGGATGGCTACACCTTC.

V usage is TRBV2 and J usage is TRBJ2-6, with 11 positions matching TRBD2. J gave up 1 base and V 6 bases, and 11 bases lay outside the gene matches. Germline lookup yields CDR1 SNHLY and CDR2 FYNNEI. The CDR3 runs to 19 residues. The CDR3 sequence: CASSYLTSGNPSGANVLTF. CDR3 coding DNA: TGTGCCAGCAGCTACCTGACTAGCGGGAATCCGTCTGGGGCCAACGTCCTGACTTTC.

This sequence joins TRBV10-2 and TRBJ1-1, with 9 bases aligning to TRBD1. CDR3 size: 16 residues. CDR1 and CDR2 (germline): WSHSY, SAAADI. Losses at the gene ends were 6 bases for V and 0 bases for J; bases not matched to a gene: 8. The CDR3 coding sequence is TGCGCCAGCAGAGATACAGGGGGCGGATTGAACACTGAAGCTTTCTTT. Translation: CASRDTGGGLNTEAFF.

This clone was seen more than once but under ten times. For the CDR3, the DNA is TGCGCCAGCAGCTTGGCCCCCGGGACACGGCAGAGGGAGACCCAGTACTTC. This encodes CASSLAPGTRQRETQYF. This chain connects TRBV5-1 to TRBJ2-5; D possibly corresponds to TRBD1 (6 bases). V lost 0 bases, J lost 5 bases, and 20 bases lay in between. The CDR3 has 17 amino acids. Germline lookup yields CDR1 SGHRS and CDR2 YFSETQ.

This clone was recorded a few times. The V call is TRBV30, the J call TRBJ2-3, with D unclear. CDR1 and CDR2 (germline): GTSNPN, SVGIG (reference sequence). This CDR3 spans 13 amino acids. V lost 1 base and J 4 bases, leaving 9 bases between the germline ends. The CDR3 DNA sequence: TGTGCCTGGAGTGGAGGCATATCAGATACGCAGTATTTT. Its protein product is CAWSGGISDTQYF.

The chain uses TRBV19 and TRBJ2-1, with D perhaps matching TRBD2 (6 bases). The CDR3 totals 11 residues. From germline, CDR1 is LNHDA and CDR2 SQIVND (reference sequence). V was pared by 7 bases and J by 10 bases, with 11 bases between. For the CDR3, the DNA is TGTGCCAGTACCGGTGGGGGGGAGCAGTTCTTC. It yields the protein CASTGGGEQFF.

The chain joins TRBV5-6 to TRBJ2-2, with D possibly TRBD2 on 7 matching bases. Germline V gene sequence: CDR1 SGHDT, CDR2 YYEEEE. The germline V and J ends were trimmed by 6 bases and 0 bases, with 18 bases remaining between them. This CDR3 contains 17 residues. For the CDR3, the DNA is TGTGCCAGCACCTCGTGGGGGGGCCAACCGAACACCGGGGAGCTGTTTTTT. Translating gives CASTSWGGQPNTGELFF.

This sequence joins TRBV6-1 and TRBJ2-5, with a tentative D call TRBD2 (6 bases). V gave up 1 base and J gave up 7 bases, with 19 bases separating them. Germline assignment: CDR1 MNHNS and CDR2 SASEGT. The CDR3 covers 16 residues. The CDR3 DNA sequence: TGTGCCAGCAGTGAAGTTCCCCGGCGGGGAGAAGGGACCCAGTACTTC. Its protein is CASSEVPRRGEGTQYF.

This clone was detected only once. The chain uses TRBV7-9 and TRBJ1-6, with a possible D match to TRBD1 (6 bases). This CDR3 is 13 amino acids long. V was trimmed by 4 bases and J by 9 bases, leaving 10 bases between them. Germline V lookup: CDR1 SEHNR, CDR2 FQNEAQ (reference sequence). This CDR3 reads CASSWGQGSPLHF. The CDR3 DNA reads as TGTGCCAGCAGCTGGGGGCAGGGTTCACCCCTCCACTTT.

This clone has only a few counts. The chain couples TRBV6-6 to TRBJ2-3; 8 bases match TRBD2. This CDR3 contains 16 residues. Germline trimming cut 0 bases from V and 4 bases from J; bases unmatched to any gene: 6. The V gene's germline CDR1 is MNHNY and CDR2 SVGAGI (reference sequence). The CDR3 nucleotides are TGTGCCAGCAGTTACTCGCCAGCGGGGGTTGCAGATACGCAGTATTTT. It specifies CASSYSPAGVADTQYF.

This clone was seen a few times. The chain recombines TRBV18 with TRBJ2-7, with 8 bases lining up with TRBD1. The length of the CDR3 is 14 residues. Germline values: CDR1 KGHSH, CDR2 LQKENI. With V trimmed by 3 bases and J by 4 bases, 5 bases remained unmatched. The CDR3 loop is CASSPTGGSYEQYF. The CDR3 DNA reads TGTGCCAGCTCACCTACAGGGGGATCGTACGAGCAGTACTTC.

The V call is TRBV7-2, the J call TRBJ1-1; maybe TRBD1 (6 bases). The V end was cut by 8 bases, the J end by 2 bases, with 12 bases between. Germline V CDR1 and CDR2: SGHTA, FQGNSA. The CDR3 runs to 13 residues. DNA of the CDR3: TGTGCCAGCGGTAAGGGGACAAACACTGAAGCTTTCTTT. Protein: CASGKGTNTEAFF.

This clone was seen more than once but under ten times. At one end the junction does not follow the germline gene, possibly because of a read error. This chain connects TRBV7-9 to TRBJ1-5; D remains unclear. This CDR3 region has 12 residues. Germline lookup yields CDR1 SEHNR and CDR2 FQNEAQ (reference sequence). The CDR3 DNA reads TGTTCCAGCAGCTTAGGAGGGCAGCCCCAGCATTTT. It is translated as CSSSLGGQPQHF.

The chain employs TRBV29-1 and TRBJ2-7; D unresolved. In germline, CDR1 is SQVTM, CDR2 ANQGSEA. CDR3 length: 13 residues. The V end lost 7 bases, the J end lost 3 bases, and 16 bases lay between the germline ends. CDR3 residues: CSALETGFYEQYF. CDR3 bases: TGCAGCGCCCTGGAGACGGGTTTCTACGAGCAGTACTTC.

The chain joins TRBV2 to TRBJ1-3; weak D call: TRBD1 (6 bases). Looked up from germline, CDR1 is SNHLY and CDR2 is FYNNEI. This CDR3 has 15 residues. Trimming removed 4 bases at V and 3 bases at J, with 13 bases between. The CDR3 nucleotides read TGTGCCAGCAGTGCCTCACAGGGTCTTGGAAACACCATATATTTT. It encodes CASSASQGLGNTIYF. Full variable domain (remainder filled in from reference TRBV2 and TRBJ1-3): EPEVTQTPSHQVTQMGQEVILRCVPISNHLYFYWYRQILGQKVEFLVSFYNNEISEKSEIFDDQFSVERPDGSNFTLKIRSTKLEDSAMYFCASSASQGLGNTIYFGEGSWLTVV.

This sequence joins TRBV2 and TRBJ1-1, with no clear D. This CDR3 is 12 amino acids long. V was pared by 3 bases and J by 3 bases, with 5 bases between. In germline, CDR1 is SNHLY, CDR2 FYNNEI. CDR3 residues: CASSDSYTEAFF. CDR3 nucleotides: TGTGCCAGCAGTGACAGTTACACTGAAGCTTTCTTT.

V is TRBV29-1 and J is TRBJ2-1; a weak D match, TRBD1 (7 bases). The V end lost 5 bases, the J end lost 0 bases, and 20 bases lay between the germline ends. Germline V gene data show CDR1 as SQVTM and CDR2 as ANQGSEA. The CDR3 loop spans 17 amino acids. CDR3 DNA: TGCAGCGTTAGACAGGGAGGAGGGTCAAGCTCCTACAATGAGCAGTTCTTC. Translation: CSVRQGGGSSSYNEQFF.

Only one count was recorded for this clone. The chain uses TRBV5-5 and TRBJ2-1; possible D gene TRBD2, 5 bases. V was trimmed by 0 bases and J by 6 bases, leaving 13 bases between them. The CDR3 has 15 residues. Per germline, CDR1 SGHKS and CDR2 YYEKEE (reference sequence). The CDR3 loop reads CASSLGSAGLNEQFF. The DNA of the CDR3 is TGTGCCAGCAGCTTGGGTAGTGCGGGCCTCAATGAGCAGTTCTTC.

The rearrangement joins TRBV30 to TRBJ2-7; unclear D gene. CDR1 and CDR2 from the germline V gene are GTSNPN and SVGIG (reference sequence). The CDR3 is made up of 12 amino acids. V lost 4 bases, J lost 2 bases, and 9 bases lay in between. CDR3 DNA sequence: TGTGCCTGGAAAGGCGGAACCTACGAGCAGTACTTC. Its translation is CAWKGGTYEQYF.

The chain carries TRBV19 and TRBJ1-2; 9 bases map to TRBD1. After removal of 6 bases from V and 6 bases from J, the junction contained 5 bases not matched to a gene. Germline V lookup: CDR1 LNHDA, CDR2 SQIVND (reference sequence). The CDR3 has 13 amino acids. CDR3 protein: CASRHRDRDGYTF. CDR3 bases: TGTGCCAGTAGACACCGGGACAGGGATGGCTACACCTTC.

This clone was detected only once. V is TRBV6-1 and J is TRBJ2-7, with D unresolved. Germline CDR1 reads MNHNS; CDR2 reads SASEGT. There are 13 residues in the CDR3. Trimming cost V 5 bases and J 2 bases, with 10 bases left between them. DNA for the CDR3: TGTGCCAGCAGTCGATCTAGTCCCTACGAGCAGTACTTC. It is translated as CASSRSSPYEQYF.

The CDR3 DNA is TGTGCCAGCAGTTATCGACAGGGAACCTACGAGCAGTACTTC. Translating gives CASSYRQGTYEQYF. The rearrangement joins TRBV6-5 to TRBJ2-7; the match to TRBD1 covers 7 bases. The CDR3 contains 14 residues. Germline V gives CDR1 MNHEY, CDR2 SVGAGI. With 3 bases clipped from V and 2 bases from J, the junction kept 4 bases outside the gene matches.

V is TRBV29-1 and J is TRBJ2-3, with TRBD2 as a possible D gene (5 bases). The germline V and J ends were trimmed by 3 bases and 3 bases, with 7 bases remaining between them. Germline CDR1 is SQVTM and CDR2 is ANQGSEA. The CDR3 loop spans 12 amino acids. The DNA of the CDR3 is TGCAGCGTTGATGAGGGAACAGATACGCAGTATTTT. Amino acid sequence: CSVDEGTDTQYF.

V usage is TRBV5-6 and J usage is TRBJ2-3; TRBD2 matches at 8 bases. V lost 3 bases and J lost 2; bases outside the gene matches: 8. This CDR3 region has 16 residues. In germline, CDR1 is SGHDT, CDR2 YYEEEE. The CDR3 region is CASSSRLARPTDTQYF. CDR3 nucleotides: TGTGCCAGCAGCTCCAGACTAGCGCGCCCCACAGATACGCAGTATTTT.

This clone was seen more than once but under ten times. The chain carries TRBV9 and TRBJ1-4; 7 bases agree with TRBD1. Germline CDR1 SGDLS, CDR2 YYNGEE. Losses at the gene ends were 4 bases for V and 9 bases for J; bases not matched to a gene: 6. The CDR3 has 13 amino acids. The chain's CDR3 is CASSPGTEKKLFF. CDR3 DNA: TGTGCCAGCAGCCCCGGGACAGAAAAAAAACTGTTTTTT.

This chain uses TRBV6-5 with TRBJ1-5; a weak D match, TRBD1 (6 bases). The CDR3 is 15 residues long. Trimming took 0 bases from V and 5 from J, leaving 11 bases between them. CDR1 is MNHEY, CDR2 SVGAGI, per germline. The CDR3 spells CASSYSNRVDQPQHF. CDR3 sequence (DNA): TGTGCCAGCAGTTACTCAAACAGGGTCGATCAGCCCCAGCATTTT.